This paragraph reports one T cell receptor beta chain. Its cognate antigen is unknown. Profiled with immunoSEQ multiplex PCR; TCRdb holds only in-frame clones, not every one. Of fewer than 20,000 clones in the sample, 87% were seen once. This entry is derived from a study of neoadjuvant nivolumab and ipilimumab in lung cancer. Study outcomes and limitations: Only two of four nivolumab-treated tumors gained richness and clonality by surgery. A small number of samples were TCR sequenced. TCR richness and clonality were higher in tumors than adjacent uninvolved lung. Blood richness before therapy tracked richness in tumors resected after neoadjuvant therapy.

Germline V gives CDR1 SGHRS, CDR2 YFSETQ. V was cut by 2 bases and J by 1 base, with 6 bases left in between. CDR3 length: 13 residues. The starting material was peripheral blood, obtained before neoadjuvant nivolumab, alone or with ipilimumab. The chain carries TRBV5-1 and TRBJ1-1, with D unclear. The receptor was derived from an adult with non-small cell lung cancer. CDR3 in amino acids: CASSFQENTEAFF. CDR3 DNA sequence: TGCGCCAGCAGCTTTCAGGAGAACACTGAAGCTTTCTTT.